What follows describes a single TCR beta chain. Authors' methods: Estimated nucleated cell counts came from reference gene primer amplification. TCRdb keeps only in-frame clones here, not all; method: immunoSEQ multiplex PCR. V and J calls plus clone size are reproduced from that table; the DNA served to infer D and trimming. The top ten hold about 20% of the sample, which has about 170,000 clones, roughly 79% seen once. The data derive from a study of blood T cell repertoires in COVID-19. Study-level information: The origin of the acute and convalescent COVID-19 samples was the United States, Italy and Spain. PBMCs, B-cell-depleted T cells, or T cells were the source of the cDNA or gDNA that made up the material.

The V segment lost 6 bases and the J segment 4 bases; nucleotides outside the gene matches: 5. Looked up from germline, CDR1 is MNHEY and CDR2 is SVGAGI. The CDR3 runs 13 residues. Sample: peripheral blood. This clonotype was sampled from a woman of 80 years or more with acute or convalescent COVID-19. The chain combines TRBV6-5 with TRBJ1-2; 7 nucleotides agree with TRBD1. DNA for the CDR3: TGTGCCAGCAGGGCGGGACAGCTCTATGGCTACACCTTC. Protein sequence: CASRAGQLYGYTF.